Below, 3 T cell receptor beta chains from the same sample are listed, as sequenced in a study of CD8 T cells in Susac syndrome. Random hexamers served to reverse transcribe about 0.5 to 1 ug RNA. Each CDR3 protein gets one entry after TCRdb re-called the immunoSEQ multiplex PCR reads with MiXCR. The sample includes about 130,000 distinct CDR3 sequences, 90% to 95% seen only once; the top ten take 0.12%. Sequencing used CD4+ T cells from PBMCs. These receptors originate from a human donor in good health.

The chain is built from TRBV28 and TRBJ2-2; D call uncertain. This CDR3 contains 15 residues. The germline CDR1 and CDR2 sequences are MDHEN and SYDVKM. Trimming took 8 bases from V and 4 from J, leaving 17 bases between them. CDR3 nucleotide sequence: TGTGCCAGCGAAGGGTCCAGGACCATCACCGGGGAGCTGTTTTTT. As protein: CASEGSRTITGELFF.

This clonotype showed up just a few times. Here the CDR3 reads CASSQAGNQPQHF. In DNA, the CDR3 is TGTGCCAGCAGCCAAGCCGGTAATCAGCCCCAGCATTTT. V gene TRBV3-1 combines with J gene TRBJ1-5; no clear D. V gave up 1 base and J gave up 4 bases, with 5 bases separating them. This CDR3 spans 13 amino acids. The germline V gene encodes CDR1 LGHDT and CDR2 YNNKEL (reference sequence).

The DNA of the CDR3 is TGCAGTGCTAGACCCGGGACTAGCGGGAGAGATGGAACCCCAGATACGCAGTATTTT. This encodes CSARPGTSGRDGTPDTQYF. The genes are TRBV20-1 and TRBJ2-3; 14 bases align to TRBD2. The ends lost 2 bases at V and 4 bases at J; junction bases unmatched: 14. The CDR3 extends over 19 amino acids. Per the germline V gene, CDR1 is DFQATT and CDR2 is SNEGSKA (reference sequence).